The rows below give T cell receptor beta chains drawn from one sample of a study of blood T cell repertoires in COVID-19. Here immunoSEQ multiplex PCR was the method, and the copy in TCRdb shows in-frame clones only, minus some. The table includes fewer than 350,000 clones, 89% detected once. Material: PBMCs or T cells enriched from blood (not recorded which). The receptor set was obtained from a woman aged 40 to 50 who had recovered from COVID-19. The CDR3 runs from the conserved cysteine through the conserved F or W. The D gene is left open where the match is weak. Rows give clone size only sometimes, using once, few, many, or a class for an expanded clone.

.	TRBD2	TRBV7-6	TRBJ2-1	TGTGCCAGCAGCTTAGTTTCGGGCCCGGGGGGGGAGCAGTTCTTC	CASSLVSGPGGEQFF
.	.	TRBV19	TRBJ2-1	TGTGCCAGTAGACCAAGCGGTCGGGGTTACAATGAGCAGTTCTTC	CASRPSGRGYNEQFF
.	.	TRBV5-1	TRBJ1-1	TGCGCCAGCATGAAAGGGTCGGGGGGTACTGAAGCTTTCTTT	CASMKGSGGTEAFF
few	.	TRBV7-9	TRBJ2-1	TGTGCCAGCAGCTTAGCTCGGGTAAATGAGCAGTTCTTC	CASSLARVNEQFF
.	.	TRBV5-1	TRBJ1-1	TGCGCCAGCGCCCCTACTCCGGGGAACACTGAAGCTTTCTTT	CASAPTPGNTEAFF
.	TRBD1	TRBV15	TRBJ1-5	TGTGCCACCAGCAGCCAAACTATGACAGGGTATCAGCCCCAGCATTTT	CATSSQTMTGYQPQHF
.	TRBD2	TRBV10-3	TRBJ2-7	TGTGCCATCAGTACCTTTCGTAGCGGGGGGTACGAGCAGTACTTC	CAISTFRSGGYEQYF
.	.	TRBV27	TRBJ1-5	TGTGCCAGCAGTTCCGGGGGGGGGAATCAGCCCCAGCATTTT	CASSSGGGNQPQHF
.	.	TRBV5-5	TRBJ1-4	TGTGCCAGCAGCCTAATGTCGGAAAAACTGTTTTTT	CASSLMSEKLFF
.	TRBD2	TRBV10-2	TRBJ2-7	TGCGCCAGCAGAGGGACTAGACCCCCCTACGAGCAGTACTTC	CASRGTRPPYEQYF
.	.	TRBV5-1	TRBJ2-3	TGCGCCAGCAGCGTGGACAGCCTTAGCACAGATACGCAGTATTTT	CASSVDSLSTDTQYF
.	TRBD2	TRBV6-5	TRBJ2-2	TGTGCCGTTTTAACGGGGAGGGGAGCCGGGGAGCTGTTTTTT	CAVLTGRGAGELFF
few	.	TRBV5-1	TRBJ1-2	TGCGCCAGCAGCTTGGCGTCAGCGGCACTGGGCTACACCTTC	CASSLASAALGYTF
once	TRBD2	TRBV5-1	TRBJ2-5	TGCGCCAGCAGCTTGGTCACTAGCGGGGTCCAAGAGACCCAGTACTTC	CASSLVTSGVQETQYF
.	.	TRBV6-5	TRBJ1-3	TGTGCCAGCAGGGGGCCGTATGGAAACACCATATATTTT	CASRGPYGNTIYF
once	TRBD2	TRBV4-1	TRBJ2-1	TGCGCCAGCAGCGACGGGCGGGGGGGGAATGAGCAGTTCTTC	CASSDGRGGNEQFF
.	TRBD1	TRBV18	TRBJ1-3	TGTGCCGGGGCCGACAGGGCCTCTGGAAACACCATATATTTT	CAGADRASGNTIYF
.	.	TRBV9	TRBJ2-3	TGTGCCAGCAGCCTCCGAGATAGTGATACGCAGTATTTT	CASSLRDSDTQYF
.	TRBD2	TRBV12-3/TRBV12-4	TRBJ2-5	TGTGCCAGCAGTTCACTAGCGGCCGAGACCCAGTACTTC	CASSSLAAETQYF
.	.	TRBV28	TRBJ1-5	TGTGCCAGCAGTATACAGAATCAGCCCCAGCATTTT	CASSIQNQPQHF
.	TRBD1	TRBV27	TRBJ2-2	TGTGCCAGCAGTTTATTTCTGACCCAGGGGGCCGGGGAGCTGTTTTTT	CASSLFLTQGAGELFF
.	TRBD2	TRBV19	TRBJ2-2	TGTGCCTCACAGTGGACTAGCGGGACCCCGAACACCGGGGAGCTGTTTTTT	CASQWTSGTPNTGELFF
.	TRBD1	TRBV19	TRBJ1-4	TGTGCCAGTAGTATCCACCGGGACAGGGTTACAACTAATGAAAAACTGTTTTTT	CASSIHRDRVTTNEKLFF
.	TRBD1	TRBV10-2	TRBJ1-2	TGCGCCAGCAGTGACTCGACAGGGTTTAGCTATGGCTACACCTTC	CASSDSTGFSYGYTF
.	TRBD2	TRBV11-2	TRBJ2-1	TGTGCCAGCAGCTTAGGATCGACTAGCGGGGGGCAGCAGTTCTTC	CASSLGSTSGGQQFF
.	.	TRBV18	TRBJ2-7	TGTGCCAGCTCACCACCGGGCAGGGGAGCCTACGAGCAGTACTTC	CASSPPGRGAYEQYF
.	TRBD2	TRBV18	TRBJ2-7	TGTGCCAGCTCGCCCGGGACTAGCGGGAGGGGAAGCTCCTACGAGCAGTACTTC	CASSPGTSGRGSSYEQYF
once	.	TRBV11-3	TRBJ1-1	TGTGCCAGCAGCCTACAGGGTAACACTGAAGCTTTCTTT	CASSLQGNTEAFF
.	.	TRBV19	TRBJ2-1	TGTGCCAGTACCCCCTGGGGGGGCTTATCCTACAATGAGCAGTTCTTC	CASTPWGGLSYNEQFF
.	.	TRBV19	TRBJ2-3	TGTGCCAGTAGTAAGGGACTTTCTTCTAGCACAGATACGCAGTATTTT	CASSKGLSSSTDTQYF
.	.	TRBV6-1	TRBJ2-1	TGTGCCAGCAGTGAAAGTAGGGGGTTACTACTATCCTACAATGAGCAGTTCTTC	CASSESRGLLLSYNEQFF
.	.	TRBV6-5	TRBJ2-4	TGTGCCAGCAGTAAAACCAGCGGGGCCAAAAACATTCAGTACTTC	CASSKTSGAKNIQYF
.	TRBD1	TRBV6-5	TRBJ1-5	TGTGCCAGCAGTCCTCAAGGAGGGGGCGGACAGCCCCAGCATTTT	CASSPQGGGGQPQHF
.	.	TRBV6-5	TRBJ2-7	TGTGCCAGCAGTCTGGGGCCCTCCTACGAGCAGTACTTC	CASSLGPSYEQYF
.	.	TRBV19	TRBJ2-1	TGTGCCAGTAATCCCGGGGAGTACAATGAGCAGTTCTTC	CASNPGEYNEQFF
once	.	TRBV9	TRBJ2-3	TGTGCCAGCAGCGTAGGAAGAGCGGCTGTAGCGGATACGCAGTATTTT	CASSVGRAAVADTQYF
once	TRBD1	TRBV30	TRBJ1-2	TGTGCCTGGAGTGAGACAGGGGGTCCTTCCTGGCGAGGCTACACCTTC	CAWSETGGPSWRGYTF
.	TRBD1	TRBV5-1	TRBJ1-2	TGCGCCAGCAGCCAAGGGGACAGGGGGCTTTCTCACTATGGCTACACCTTC	CASSQGDRGLSHYGYTF
few	.	TRBV19	TRBJ1-2	TGTGCCAGTAGCTCCAGGGTTAACTATGGCTACACCTTC	CASSSRVNYGYTF
.	TRBD1	TRBV7-2	TRBJ2-5	TGTGCCAGCAGCCCCGACAGATCGACAGGGGCGGAGACCCAGTACTTC	CASSPDRSTGAETQYF
.	TRBD2	TRBV6-5	TRBJ2-2	TGTGCCAGCAGAGTAGCGGGAGCGCTCGGCGGGGAGCTGTTTTTT	CASRVAGALGGELFF
.	.	TRBV23-1	TRBJ1-2	TGCGCCAGCAGTCAATCGGACAGAAACTATGGCTACACCTTC	CASSQSDRNYGYTF
.	.	TRBV29-1	TRBJ1-5	TGCAGCGTTGAAACAGGTGGGAATCAGCCCCAGCATTTT	CSVETGGNQPQHF
.	TRBD1	TRBV29-1	TRBJ1-2	TGCAGCGTTGTGGGGACAGGGTTCGACGGCTACACCTTC	CSVVGTGFDGYTF
few	TRBD2	TRBV9	TRBJ2-1	TGTGCCAGCAGCACCGACGTAGCGGGATCCAATGAGCAGTTCTTC	CASSTDVAGSNEQFF
.	.	TRBV13	TRBJ1-5	TGTGCCAGCGATTGGGGCCACAATCAGCCCCAGCATTTT	CASDWGHNQPQHF
.	TRBD1	TRBV3-1/TRBV3-2	TRBJ2-7	TGTGCCAGCAGCCTGGGGGACAGCAGATCCGAGCAGTACTTC	CASSLGDSRSEQYF
once	.	TRBV18	TRBJ2-5	TGTGCCAGCTCACCACCGAACAAACAAGAGACCCAGTACTTC	CASSPPNKQETQYF
.	.	TRBV5-1	TRBJ1-2	TGCGCCAGCAGCCCTAAGGACAGCACCGCTAACTATGGCTACACCTTC	CASSPKDSTANYGYTF
.	TRBD1	TRBV2	TRBJ1-1	TGTGCCAGTGTTGGACAGGGGAACACTGAAGCTTTCTTT	CASVGQGNTEAFF
.	TRBD2	TRBV5-4	TRBJ2-1	TGTGCCAGCAGCCGTCCCGGGACTAGCGGGCGAGAGCAGTTCTTC	CASSRPGTSGREQFF
.	.	TRBV24-1	TRBJ1-2	TGTGCCACCAGCCCTCAGGGTGACTATGGCTACACCTTC	CATSPQGDYGYTF
.	TRBD2	TRBV6-1	TRBJ2-3	TGTGCCAGCAGTGAATCTAGCGGGGGGGCTCTTCTTGGCACAGATACGCAGTATTTT	CASSESSGGALLGTDTQYF
once	.	TRBV27	TRBJ1-1	TGTGCCAGCAGTTTACAGAGCGCTCGAGGGAACACTGAAGCTTTCTTT	CASSLQSARGNTEAFF
.	TRBD1	TRBV5-1	TRBJ1-1	TGCGCCAGCAGCTGGGACGGACAGGCTGGGAACACTGAAGCTTTCTTT	CASSWDGQAGNTEAFF
.	.	TRBV11-1	TRBJ2-1	TGTGCCAGCAGCCCCCGACTAGATTCGAGTGAGCAGTTCTTC	CASSPRLDSSEQFF
.	TRBD1	TRBV7-7	TRBJ2-1	TGTGCTAGCAGCCGAGGACAGGGTAACTACAATGAGCAGTTCTTC	CASSRGQGNYNEQFF
.	.	TRBV30	TRBJ2-3	TGTGCCTGGTGGCCAGGGAGCACAGATACGCAGTATTTT	CAWWPGSTDTQYF
.	.	TRBV5-1	TRBJ2-7	TGCGCCAGCAGGCGAGGGAACACGGGCTACGAGCAGTACTTC	CASRRGNTGYEQYF